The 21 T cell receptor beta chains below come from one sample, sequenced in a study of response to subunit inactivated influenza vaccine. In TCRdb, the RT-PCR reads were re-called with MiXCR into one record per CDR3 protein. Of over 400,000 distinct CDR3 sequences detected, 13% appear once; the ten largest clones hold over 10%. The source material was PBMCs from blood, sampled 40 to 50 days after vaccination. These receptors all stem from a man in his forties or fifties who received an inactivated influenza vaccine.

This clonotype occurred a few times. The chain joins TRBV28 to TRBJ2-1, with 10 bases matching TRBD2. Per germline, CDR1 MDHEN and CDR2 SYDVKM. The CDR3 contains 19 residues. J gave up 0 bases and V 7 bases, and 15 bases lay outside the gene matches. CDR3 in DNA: TGTGCCAGCACTCTCGGGGTAGCGGGGGGTCTTAGCTCCTACAATGAGCAGTTCTTC. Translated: CASTLGVAGGLSSYNEQFF.

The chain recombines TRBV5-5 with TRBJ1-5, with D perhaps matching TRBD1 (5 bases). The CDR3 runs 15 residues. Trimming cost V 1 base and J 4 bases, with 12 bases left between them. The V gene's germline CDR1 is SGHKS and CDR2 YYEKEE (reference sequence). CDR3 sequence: CASSLFLGGNQPQHF. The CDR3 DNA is TGTGCCAGCAGCTTGTTTCTGGGGGGGAATCAGCCCCAGCATTTT.

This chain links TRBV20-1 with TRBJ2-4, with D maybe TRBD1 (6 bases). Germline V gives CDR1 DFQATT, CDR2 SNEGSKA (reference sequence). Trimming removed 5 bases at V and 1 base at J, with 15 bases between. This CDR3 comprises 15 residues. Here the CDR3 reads CSAVRSTGAKNIQYF. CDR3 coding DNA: TGCAGTGCTGTGAGATCAACAGGGGCCAAAAACATTCAGTACTTC.

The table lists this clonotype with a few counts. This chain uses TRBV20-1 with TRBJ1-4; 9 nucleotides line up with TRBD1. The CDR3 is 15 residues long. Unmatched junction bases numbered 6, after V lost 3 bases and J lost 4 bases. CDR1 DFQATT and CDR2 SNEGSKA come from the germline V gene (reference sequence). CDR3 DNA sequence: TGCAGTGCTAGGGGACAGGGAGGAAGTAATGAAAAACTGTTTTTT. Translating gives CSARGQGGSNEKLFF.

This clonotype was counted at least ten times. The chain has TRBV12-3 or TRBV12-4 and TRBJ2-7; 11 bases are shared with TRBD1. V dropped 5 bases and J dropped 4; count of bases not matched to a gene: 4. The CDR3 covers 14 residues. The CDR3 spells CASSAGTGGYEQYF. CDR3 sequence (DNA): TGTGCCAGCAGTGCGGGGACAGGGGGGTACGAGCAGTACTTC.

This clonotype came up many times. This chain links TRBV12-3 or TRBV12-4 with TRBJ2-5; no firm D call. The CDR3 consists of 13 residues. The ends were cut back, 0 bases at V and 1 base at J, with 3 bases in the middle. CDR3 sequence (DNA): TGTGCCAGCAGTTTAGCTATCCAAGAGACCCAGTACTTC. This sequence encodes CASSLAIQETQYF.

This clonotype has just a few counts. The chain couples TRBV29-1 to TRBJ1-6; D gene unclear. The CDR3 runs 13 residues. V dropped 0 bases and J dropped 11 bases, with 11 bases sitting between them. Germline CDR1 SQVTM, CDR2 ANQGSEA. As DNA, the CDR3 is TGCAGCGTTGAAGAAGCGATCGGTGCACCCCTCCACTTT. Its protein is CSVEEAIGAPLHF.

In DNA form, the CDR3 reads TGTGCCAGCAGTCCTCAAAAGGGACAGGGCAACTATGGCTACACCTTC. This gives the protein CASSPQKGQGNYGYTF. The gene calls are TRBV27 and TRBJ1-2, with 9 positions matching TRBD1. The CDR3 extends over 16 amino acids. Germline V gene sequence: CDR1 MNHEY, CDR2 SMNVEV (reference sequence). The V and J ends lost 5 bases and 2 bases, in that order; junction bases with no gene match: 9.

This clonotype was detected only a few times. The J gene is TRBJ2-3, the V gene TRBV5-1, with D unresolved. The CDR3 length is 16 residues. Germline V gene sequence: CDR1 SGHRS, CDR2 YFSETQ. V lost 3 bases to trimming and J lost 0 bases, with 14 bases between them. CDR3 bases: TGCGCCAGCAGCTATATGGGATCTTCTAGCACAGATACGCAGTATTTT. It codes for CASSYMGSSSTDTQYF. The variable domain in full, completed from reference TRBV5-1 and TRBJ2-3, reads KAGVTQTPRYLIKTRGQQVTLSCSPISGHRSVSWYQQTPGQGLQFLFEYFSETQRNKGNFPGRFSGRQFSNSRSEMNVSTLELGDSALYLCASSYMGSSSTDTQYFGPGTRLTVL.

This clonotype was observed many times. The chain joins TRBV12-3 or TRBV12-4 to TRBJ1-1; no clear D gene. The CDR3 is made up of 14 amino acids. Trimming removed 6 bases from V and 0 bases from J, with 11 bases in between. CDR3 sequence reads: CASRVLSMNTEAFF. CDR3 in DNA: TGTGCCAGCAGGGTACTAAGCATGAACACTGAAGCTTTCTTT.

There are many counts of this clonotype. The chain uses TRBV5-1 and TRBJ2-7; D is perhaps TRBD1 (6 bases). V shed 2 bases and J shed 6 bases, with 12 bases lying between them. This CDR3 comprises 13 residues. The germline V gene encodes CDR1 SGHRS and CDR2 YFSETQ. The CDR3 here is CASSLQGVSEQYF. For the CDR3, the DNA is TGCGCCAGCAGCTTACAGGGTGTTAGCGAGCAGTACTTC.

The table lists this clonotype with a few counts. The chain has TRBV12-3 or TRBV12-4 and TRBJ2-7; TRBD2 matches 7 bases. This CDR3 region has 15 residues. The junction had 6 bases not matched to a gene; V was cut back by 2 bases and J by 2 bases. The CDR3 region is CASSLLASGTYEQYF. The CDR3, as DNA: TGTGCCAGCAGTTTACTGGCTAGCGGAACCTACGAGCAGTACTTC.

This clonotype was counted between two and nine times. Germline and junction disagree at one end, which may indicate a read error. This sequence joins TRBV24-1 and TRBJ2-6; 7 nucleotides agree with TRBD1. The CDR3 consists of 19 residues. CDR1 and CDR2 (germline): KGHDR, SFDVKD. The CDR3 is CATSDSTGQFSSGANGLTF. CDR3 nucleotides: TGTGCCACCAGTGATTCTACGGGACAGTTCAGCTCTGGGGCCAACGGCCTGACTTTC.

The CDR3, as DNA: TGCGCCAGCACCCCGGGACTCATTAACTCCTACGAGCAGTACTTC. As protein: CASTPGLINSYEQYF. The chain combines TRBV5-1 with TRBJ2-7; D perhaps matches TRBD2 (6 bases). CDR1 and CDR2 (germline): SGHRS, YFSETQ. This CDR3 region has 15 residues. V gave up 6 bases and J gave up 0 bases, with 16 bases separating them.

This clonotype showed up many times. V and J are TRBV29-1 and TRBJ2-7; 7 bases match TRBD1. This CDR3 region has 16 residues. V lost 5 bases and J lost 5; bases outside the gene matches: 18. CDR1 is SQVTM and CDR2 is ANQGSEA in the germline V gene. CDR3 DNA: TGCAGCGTTCCCAAGGGGCCGGACAGGCCGCGACACGAGCAGTACTTC. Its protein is CSVPKGPDRPRHEQYF.

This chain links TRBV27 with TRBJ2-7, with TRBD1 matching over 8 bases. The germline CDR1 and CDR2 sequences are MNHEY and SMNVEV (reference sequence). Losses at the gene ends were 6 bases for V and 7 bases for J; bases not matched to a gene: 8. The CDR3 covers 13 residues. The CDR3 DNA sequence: TGTGCCAGCAGGATGACAGGGGTGGGGGAGCAGTACTTC. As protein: CASRMTGVGEQYF.

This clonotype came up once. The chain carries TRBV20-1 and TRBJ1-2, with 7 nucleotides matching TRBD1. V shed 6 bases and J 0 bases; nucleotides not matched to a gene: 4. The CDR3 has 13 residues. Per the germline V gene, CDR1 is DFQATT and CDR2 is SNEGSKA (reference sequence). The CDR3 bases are TGCAGTGCGAGACAGGGTTCTAACTATGGCTACACCTTC. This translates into CSARQGSNYGYTF.

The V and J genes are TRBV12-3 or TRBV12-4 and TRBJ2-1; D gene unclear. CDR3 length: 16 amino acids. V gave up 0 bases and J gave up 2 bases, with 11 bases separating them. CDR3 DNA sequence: TGTGCCAGCAGTTTAGCGCAAGGGTTGACCTACAATGAGCAGTTCTTC. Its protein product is CASSLAQGLTYNEQFF.

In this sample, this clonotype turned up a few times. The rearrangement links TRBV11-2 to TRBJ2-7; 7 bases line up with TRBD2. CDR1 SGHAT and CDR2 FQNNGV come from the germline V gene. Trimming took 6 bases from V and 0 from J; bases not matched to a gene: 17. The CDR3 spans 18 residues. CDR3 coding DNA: TGTGCCAGCAGACTAGAAAGAATGAGCGGGGAAAGCTCCTACGAGCAGTACTTC. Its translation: CASRLERMSGESSYEQYF.

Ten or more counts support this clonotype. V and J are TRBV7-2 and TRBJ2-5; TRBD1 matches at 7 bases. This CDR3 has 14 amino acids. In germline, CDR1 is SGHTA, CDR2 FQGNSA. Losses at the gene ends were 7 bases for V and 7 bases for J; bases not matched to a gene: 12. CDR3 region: CASIPDRVDRTQYF. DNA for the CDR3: TGTGCCAGCATCCCCGACAGGGTGGACAGGACCCAGTACTTC.

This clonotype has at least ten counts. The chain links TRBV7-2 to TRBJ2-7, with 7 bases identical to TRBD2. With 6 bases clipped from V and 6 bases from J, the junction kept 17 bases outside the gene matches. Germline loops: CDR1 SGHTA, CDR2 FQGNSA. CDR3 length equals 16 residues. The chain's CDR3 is CASSFGFGGGLREQYF. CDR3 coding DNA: TGTGCCAGCAGTTTTGGGTTTGGGGGGGGTCTCCGCGAGCAGTACTTC. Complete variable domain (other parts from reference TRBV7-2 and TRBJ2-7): GAGVSQSPSNKVTEKGKDVELRCDPISGHTALYWYRQSLGQGLEFLIYFQGNSAPDKSGLPSDRFSAERTGGSVSTLTIQRTQQEDSAVYLCASSFGFGGGLREQYFGPGTRLTVT.